This TCR beta chain was recorded in a study of control samples from healthy donors and cancer patients. The repertoire was sequenced with immunoSEQ multiplex PCR; TCRdb's copy has only in-frame clones and lacks some. The sample consists of about 120,000 clones, about 92% of them appearing once. This receptor was taken from a woman aged 45-65 years in good health. Source material: blood.

As DNA, the CDR3 is TGTGCCAGCAGTTCGAGCACTGAAGCTTTCTTT. Residues: CASSSSTEAFF. The chain recombines TRBV28 with TRBJ1-1; D is ambiguous. V lost 4 bases to trimming and J lost 4 bases, with 4 bases between them. The CDR3 is 11 amino acids. Per germline, CDR1 MDHEN and CDR2 SYDVKM.